This entry is about one T cell receptor beta chain. V was clipped by 6 bases and J by 0 bases, with 12 bases between them. Germline lookup yields CDR1 MNHEY and CDR2 SVGAGI. The CDR3 covers 15 residues. This record belongs to a study of blood T cell repertoires in COVID-19. As originally analysed: By means of reference gene primer amplification, nucleated cell counts were estimated. The table came from immunoSEQ multiplex PCR; TCRdb's copy has only in-frame clones and leaves some out. Clone size and the V and J calls come from that table; the DNA yielded D and trimming. There are some 58,000 clones in the sample; about nine tenths occur only once, and about 6% lies in the top ten.

Sequencing was performed on peripheral blood. This clonotype was obtained from a man aged 35 to 55 with acute or convalescent COVID-19. This chain uses TRBV6-5 with TRBJ1-3; D is undetermined. The CDR3 protein is CASSSGFFSGNTIYF. In nucleotides, the CDR3 is TGTGCCAGCAGCTCCGGGTTCTTCTCTGGAAACACCATATATTTT.